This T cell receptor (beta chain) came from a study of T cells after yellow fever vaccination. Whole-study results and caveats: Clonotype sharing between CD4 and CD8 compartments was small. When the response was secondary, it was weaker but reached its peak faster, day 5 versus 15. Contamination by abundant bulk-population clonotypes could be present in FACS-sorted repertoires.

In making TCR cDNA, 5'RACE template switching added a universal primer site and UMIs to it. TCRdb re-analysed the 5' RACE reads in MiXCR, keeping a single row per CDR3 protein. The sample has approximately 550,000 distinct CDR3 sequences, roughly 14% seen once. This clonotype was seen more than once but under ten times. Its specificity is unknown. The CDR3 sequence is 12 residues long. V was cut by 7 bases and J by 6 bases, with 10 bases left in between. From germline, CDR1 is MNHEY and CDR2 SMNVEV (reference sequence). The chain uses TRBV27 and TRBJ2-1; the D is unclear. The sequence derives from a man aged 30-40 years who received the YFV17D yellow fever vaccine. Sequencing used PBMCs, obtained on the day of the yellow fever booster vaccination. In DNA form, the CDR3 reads TGTGCCAGCATCGGAACCTTCAATGAGCAGTTCTTC. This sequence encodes CASIGTFNEQFF.